These T cell receptor beta chains were read from a single sample in a study of Ad26.COV2.S vaccination and SARS-CoV-2 variants. TCRdb's copy holds only in-frame clones and misses some; the assay was immunoSEQ multiplex PCR. The sample shows roughly 330,000 clones, 90% of them seen only once. Sequencing was performed on peripheral blood, taken in a trial of Ad26.COV2.S vaccine versus placebo. Receptors originate from a person aged 18-60 years who received the Ad26.COV2.S COVID-19 vaccine or a placebo. Each CDR3 is given with its conserved first and last residue. Fields, in order: V gene, D gene, clone size, J gene, CDR3 DNA, CDR3 protein. A D gene is named only where the DNA matches it firmly. Only some rows state a clone size, as once, few, many or a class for expanded clones.

TRBV10-3	.	.	TRBJ2-3	TGTGCCATCAGCACTAGGGAAACGCAGTATTTT	CAISTRETQYF
TRBV5-1	.	.	TRBJ2-1	TGCGCCAGCAGCCCGGGGCAGTCCTACAATGAGCAGTTCTTC	CASSPGQSYNEQFF
TRBV2	.	.	TRBJ2-4	TGTGCCAGCAGTCAAGAGGCAGGGCTTGTAGCCACAAACATTCAGTACTTC	CASSQEAGLVATNIQYF
TRBV11-3	TRBD2	.	TRBJ2-1	TGTGCCAGCAGCTCCGAACCGACTAGCGGGTACAATGAGCAGTTCTTC	CASSSEPTSGYNEQFF
TRBV27	.	.	TRBJ2-1	TGTGCCAGCACAATGACTCTTTCCCACACCAATGAGCAGTTCTTC	CASTMTLSHTNEQFF
TRBV18	TRBD1	.	TRBJ1-1	TGTGCCAGCTCACCATACCATGGGACAGAAGAGGGTACTGAAGCTTTCTTT	CASSPYHGTEEGTEAFF
TRBV30	.	.	TRBJ2-3	TGTGCCTGGAGGGGGGGCCCAGATACGCAGTATTTT	CAWRGGPDTQYF
TRBV29-1	TRBD1	.	TRBJ1-1	TGCAGCGTAGTGGGGACAGGGGGAACTGAAGCTTTCTTT	CSVVGTGGTEAFF
TRBV11-3	.	.	TRBJ2-1	TGTGCCAGCAGCGCCTATACGGGGGGCCCTTACAATGAGCAGTTCTTC	CASSAYTGGPYNEQFF
TRBV28	.	.	TRBJ1-2	TGTGCCAGCAGTTCTAATCTCCAGGGAATTAACTATGGCTACACCTTC	CASSSNLQGINYGYTF
TRBV19	.	.	TRBJ2-1	TGTGCCAGTAGTGACCTTGGCGGGACAGATATCTACAATGAGCAGTTCTTC	CASSDLGGTDIYNEQFF
TRBV28	.	.	TRBJ1-2	TGTGCCAGCAGTTCTGGACCTTTGGACTATGGCTACACCTTC	CASSSGPLDYGYTF
TRBV7-6	.	.	TRBJ2-3	TGTGCCAGCAGACCCGGGACATTAGGAACAGATACGCAGTATTTT	CASRPGTLGTDTQYF
TRBV6-5	.	.	TRBJ1-1	TGTGCCAGCAGTTTCGACAGCTGGAACACTGAAGCTTTCTTT	CASSFDSWNTEAFF
TRBV3-1/TRBV3-2	.	.	TRBJ1-4	TGTGCCAGCAGCCCCCTTAACCGGGGGCCTAATGAAAAACTGTTTTTT	CASSPLNRGPNEKLFF
TRBV2	.	.	TRBJ1-5	TGTGCCAGCAGTGAAGACGCCAATCAGCCCCAGCATTTT	CASSEDANQPQHF
TRBV27	.	.	TRBJ2-1	TGTGCCAGCAGTTTATCGAGTACATTCTACTCCTACAATGAGCAGTTCTTC	CASSLSSTFYSYNEQFF
TRBV29-1	.	.	TRBJ1-5	TGCAGCGTGACCATCAGCAGCATCAATCAGCCCCAGCATTTT	CSVTISSINQPQHF
TRBV4-2	.	.	TRBJ1-2	TGTGCCAGCAGCCAAGATGGAGGGACGGATGGCTACACCTTC	CASSQDGGTDGYTF
TRBV2	TRBD1	.	TRBJ1-5	TGTGCCAGCAGGATGGGACAGGGTGGCAATCAGCCCCAGCATTTT	CASRMGQGGNQPQHF
TRBV28	TRBD2	.	TRBJ2-1	TGTGCCAGCAGTTTAGCCTGGACTAGCGGGAGAGAGGATGAGCAGTTCTTC	CASSLAWTSGREDEQFF
TRBV19	.	.	TRBJ2-3	TGTGCCAGTAGTAAAAGGGACTGGGGAACGCAGTATTTT	CASSKRDWGTQYF
TRBV19	TRBD1	.	TRBJ2-5	TGTGCCAGTAGTATTGGGACAGGAAAAGAGACCCAGTACTTC	CASSIGTGKETQYF
TRBV18	.	.	TRBJ1-5	TGTGCCAGCTCACGTCAGGGTGTGAATCAGCCCCAGCATTTT	CASSRQGVNQPQHF
TRBV29-1	TRBD1	.	TRBJ1-2	TGCAGCGTACTACAGGGGGTGAGTGGCTACACCTTC	CSVLQGVSGYTF
TRBV27	TRBD1	.	TRBJ2-4	TGTGCCAGCAGTCCCCGACAGGGCAAGATAAGCTTTCAGTACTTC	CASSPRQGKISFQYF
TRBV5-1	TRBD1	.	TRBJ1-1	TGCGCCAGCAGCTTGGCCCCAGGGGGAAACACTGAAGCTTTCTTT	CASSLAPGGNTEAFF
TRBV7-2	.	few	TRBJ1-2	TGTGCCAGCAGCTTAGACTACGGGGGTGGCTACACCTTC	CASSLDYGGGYTF
TRBV3-1/TRBV3-2	.	.	TRBJ2-5	TGTGCCAGCAGCCTCGGGGAGTACCAAGAGACCCAGTACTTC	CASSLGEYQETQYF
TRBV4-1	.	few	TRBJ1-1	TGCGCCAGCAGCCAAGATCCACAGGGCACTGAAGCTTTCTTT	CASSQDPQGTEAFF
TRBV27	.	once	TRBJ1-5	TGTGCCAGCAGTTCATACACTCGGACGGAACAGCATTTT	CASSSYTRTEQHF
TRBV6-5	.	.	TRBJ1-4	TGTGCCAGCAGTCGGGTCTCAAATGAAAAACTGTTTTTT	CASSRVSNEKLFF
TRBV5-6	TRBD2	.	TRBJ2-1	TGTGCCAGCAGCTTGTTGGGGCGGGAGAGCGATGAGCAGTTCTTC	CASSLLGRESDEQFF
TRBV4-3	.	.	TRBJ1-5	TGCGCCAGCAGCCAAGATTGGACAGCGAGATATCAGCCCCAGCATTTT	CASSQDWTARYQPQHF
TRBV7-3	.	.	TRBJ2-4	TGTGCCAGCGCACAAGAAACAGCCCCCAACATTCAGTACTTC	CASAQETAPNIQYF
TRBV9	TRBD2	.	TRBJ2-5	TGTGCCAGCAGCCGGACTAGCGGGGGGGCCTCGAGAGAGACCCAGTACTTC	CASSRTSGGASRETQYF
TRBV6-2/TRBV6-3	.	few	TRBJ2-5	TGTGCCAGCAGTTGGGCTAGCTTGAAAGAGACCCAGTACTTC	CASSWASLKETQYF